A selection of T cell receptor beta chains follows, all from one sample in a study of cytomegalovirus exposure and HLA in healthy donors. The protocol was immunoSEQ multiplex PCR, while the TCRdb copy is restricted to in-frame clones and leaves out a portion. The repertoire holds over 110,000 clones, with 78% as singletons. Sequenced sample: PBMCs. The source is a female donor in good health and CMV-seronegative. CDR3s include the opening cysteine and the closing phenylalanine or tryptophan. D genes are given only for firm matches. Clone size, where shown, is once, few, many, or a class for clones that have expanded.

size: few
D: -
J: TRBJ1-6
V: TRBV5-1
DNA: TGCGCCAGCAGCAGAGGGGACACCAAATCACCCCTCCACTTT
CDR3: CASSRGDTKSPLHF

size: -
D: TRBD1
J: TRBJ2-2
V: TRBV5-1
DNA: TGCGCCAGCAGCTCCCCAACATGGACAGGGCAACACACCGGGGAGCTGTTTTTT
CDR3: CASSSPTWTGQHTGELFF

size: -
D: TRBD1
J: TRBJ2-7
V: TRBV29-1
DNA: TGCAGCGGGGGGGACAGGGTTGGCGAGCAGTACTTC
CDR3: CSGGDRVGEQYF

size: -
D: -
J: TRBJ1-1
V: TRBV4-2
DNA: TGTGCCAGCAGCCAAGACGGGGTCACTGAAGCTTTCTTT
CDR3: CASSQDGVTEAFF

size: -
D: -
J: TRBJ1-2
V: TRBV18
DNA: TGTGCCAGCTCACCACAGGGGTATGGCTACACCTTC
CDR3: CASSPQGYGYTF

size: few
D: TRBD1
J: TRBJ1-4
V: TRBV5-6
DNA: TGTGCCAGCAGCAAGGACAGGGGAAGGGAAAAACTGTTTTTT
CDR3: CASSKDRGREKLFF

size: -
D: -
J: TRBJ1-1
V: TRBV28
DNA: TGTGCCAGCATTGGAGACGTCACGCGTAAAGCTTTCTTT
CDR3: CASIGDVTRKAFF

size: once
D: -
J: TRBJ2-1
V: TRBV19
DNA: TGTGCCACCGGAGGGGGACAGAAGCAGTTCTTC
CDR3: CATGGGQKQFF

size: -
D: TRBD1
J: TRBJ2-1
V: TRBV5-4
DNA: TGTGCCAGCAGCTCTGACAGGGTCAATGAGCAGTTCTTC
CDR3: CASSSDRVNEQFF

size: -
D: TRBD1
J: TRBJ1-2
V: TRBV28
DNA: TGTGCCAGCAGTTTCATCCAGGGGGCGGCACGCTATGGCTACACCTTC
CDR3: CASSFIQGAARYGYTF

size: -
D: -
J: TRBJ2-7
V: TRBV18
DNA: TGTGCCAGCTCACCGGTCCCCGGCTACGAGCAGTACTTC
CDR3: CASSPVPGYEQYF

size: -
D: -
J: TRBJ1-1
V: TRBV7-9
DNA: TGTTCCAGCAGTCCCGGGATAGAAGCTTTCTTT
CDR3: CSSSPGIEAFF

size: -
D: -
J: TRBJ1-1
V: TRBV27
DNA: TGTGCCAGCAGTTTATACGGGACACTTAGAGAAGCTTTCTTT
CDR3: CASSLYGTLREAFF

size: -
D: -
J: TRBJ2-1
V: TRBV6-1
DNA: TGTGCCAGCGGGACGGGAGAGGTGGATGAGCAGTTCTTC
CDR3: CASGTGEVDEQFF

size: -
D: TRBD1
J: TRBJ2-7
V: TRBV5-1
DNA: TGCGCCAGCAGCGCCGTCCCGGGACAGGGCTCCTACGAGCAGTACTTC
CDR3: CASSAVPGQGSYEQYF

size: -
D: TRBD1
J: TRBJ2-7
V: TRBV7-7
DNA: TGTGCTAGCAGCTTAGGGGACAGGGGCTACGAGCAGTACTTC
CDR3: CASSLGDRGYEQYF

size: -
D: -
J: TRBJ1-2
V: TRBV28
DNA: TGTGCCAGCAGTTTATTGGGGCTCGGGGGACCTGGCTACACCTTC
CDR3: CASSLLGLGGPGYTF

size: -
D: -
J: TRBJ2-6
V: TRBV28
DNA: TGTGCCAGCAGTTCATACGGGGGGGCCAACGTCCTGACTTTC
CDR3: CASSSYGGANVLTF

size: -
D: -
J: TRBJ2-6
V: TRBV29-1
DNA: TGCAGCGTTCGCGGTACGTCTGGGGCCAACGTCCTGACTTTC
CDR3: CSVRGTSGANVLTF

size: -
D: -
J: TRBJ2-1
V: TRBV11-3
DNA: TGTGCCAGCAGCCCCGGACGGGGGGCGTACAATGAGCAGTTCTTC
CDR3: CASSPGRGAYNEQFF

size: -
D: -
J: TRBJ2-7
V: TRBV27
DNA: TGTGCCAGCAGTTTAGACGGACACCAAGACTCCTACGAGCAGTACTTC
CDR3: CASSLDGHQDSYEQYF

size: once
D: TRBD1
J: TRBJ1-3
V: TRBV7-6
DNA: TGTGCCAGCAGCCTGCTTGGGACAGGGGTCCTCCCGAGCTCTGGAAACACCATATATTTT
CDR3: CASSLLGTGVLPSSGNTIYF

size: -
D: -
J: TRBJ1-5
V: TRBV28
DNA: TGTGCCAGCAGTCAGGGTACGGATCAGCCCCAGCATTTT
CDR3: CASSQGTDQPQHF

size: -
D: TRBD2
J: TRBJ2-1
V: TRBV30
DNA: TGTGCCTGGACCGGGACTAGCGGGAAGAATGAGCAGTTCTTC
CDR3: CAWTGTSGKNEQFF

size: once
D: -
J: TRBJ2-7
V: TRBV2
DNA: TGTGCCAGCTGGACCGGGACACTGACTTCCTACGAGCAGTACTTC
CDR3: CASWTGTLTSYEQYF